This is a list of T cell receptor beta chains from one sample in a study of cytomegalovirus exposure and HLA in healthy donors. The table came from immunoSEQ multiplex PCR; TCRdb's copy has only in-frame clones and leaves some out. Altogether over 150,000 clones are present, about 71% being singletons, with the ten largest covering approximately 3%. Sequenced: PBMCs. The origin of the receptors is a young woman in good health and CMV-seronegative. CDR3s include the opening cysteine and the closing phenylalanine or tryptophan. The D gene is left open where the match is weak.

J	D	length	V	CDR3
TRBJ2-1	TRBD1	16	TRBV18	CASSPSETGAAGEQFF
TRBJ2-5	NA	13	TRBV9	CASSVDSRETQYF
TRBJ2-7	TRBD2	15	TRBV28	CASSLPLAGTYEQYF
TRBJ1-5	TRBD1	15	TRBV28	CASSSWGQGSQPQHF
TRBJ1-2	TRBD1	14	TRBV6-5	CASRSTGGGYGYTF
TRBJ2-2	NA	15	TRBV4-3	CASSQEGGNTGELFF
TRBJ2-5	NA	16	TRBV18	CASSQLAGGYQETQYF
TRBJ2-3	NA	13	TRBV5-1	CASSLEGGDTQYF
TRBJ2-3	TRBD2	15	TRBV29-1	CSVPGGAGGQDTQYF
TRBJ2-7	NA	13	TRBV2	CASSGLQSYEQYF
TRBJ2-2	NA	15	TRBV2	CASSVSGEDSGELFF
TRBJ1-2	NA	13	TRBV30	CAWSVPGGYGYTF
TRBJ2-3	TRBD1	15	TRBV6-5	CASSRQGRSTDTQYF
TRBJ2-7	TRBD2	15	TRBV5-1	CASSLASGYSYEQYF
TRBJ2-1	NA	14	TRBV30	CAWSTGFGDNEQFF
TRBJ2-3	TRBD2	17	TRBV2	CASSEGNSGTSTDTQYF
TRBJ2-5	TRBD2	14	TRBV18	CASFPLAGQETQYF
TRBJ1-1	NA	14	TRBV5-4	CASSLGSSSTEAFF
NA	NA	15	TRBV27	CASSTGGGPTAEQYF
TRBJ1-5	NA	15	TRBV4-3	CASSQLVGADQPQHF
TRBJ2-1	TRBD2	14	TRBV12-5	CASSLAGVYNEQFF
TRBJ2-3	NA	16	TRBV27	CASSLSTGRVTDTQYF
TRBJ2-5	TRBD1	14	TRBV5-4	CASSTGQGKETQYF
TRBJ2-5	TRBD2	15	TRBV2	CASILLAGVRETQYF
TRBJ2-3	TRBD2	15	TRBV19	CASSYSGSSTDTQYF
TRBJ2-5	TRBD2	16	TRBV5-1	CASSLAGLGGQETQYF
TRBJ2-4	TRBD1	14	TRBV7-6	CASSPGTGKNIQYF
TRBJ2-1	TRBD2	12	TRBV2	CAGSGGYNEQFF
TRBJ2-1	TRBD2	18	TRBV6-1	CASSELGASGPSYNEQFF
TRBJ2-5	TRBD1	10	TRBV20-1	CSAGGTTQYF
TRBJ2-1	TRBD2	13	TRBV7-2	CASSSGTSGEEFF
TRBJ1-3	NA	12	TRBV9	CASSLQLDTIYF
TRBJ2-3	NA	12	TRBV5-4	CASSFSTDTQYF
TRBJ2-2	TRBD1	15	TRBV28	CASRGTDRNTGELFF
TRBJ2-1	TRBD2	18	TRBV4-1	CASSQGVSSGFSYNEQFF
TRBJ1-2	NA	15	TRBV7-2	CASSLVGQTNYGYTF
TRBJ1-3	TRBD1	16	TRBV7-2	CASGHVTGDSGNTIYF
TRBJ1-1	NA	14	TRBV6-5	CASSSGLRGTEAFF
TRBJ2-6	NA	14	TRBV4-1	CASSTDSGANVLTF
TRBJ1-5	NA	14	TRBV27	CASSFQGSHQPQHF